One sample yielded the 9 T cell receptor beta chains listed below, sequenced in a study of blood T cell repertoires in COVID-19 (dated by TCRdb to between 2020 and 2021). Preparation of the library involved the immunoSEQ multiplex PCR assay. The immuneACCESS repertoire file appears here via TCRdb, limited to in-frame rearrangements. These files lack a portion of the clones; in checked studies, under half of the deficit traces to unresolved V genes, and the cause of the others is not known. This sample holds 200,000 to 250,000 clones; 85% were observed only once. The leading ten clones occupy around 3% of the sample. The specimen was peripheral blood. The receptor set was obtained from a man aged 50-60 years who had recovered from COVID-19.

The J gene is TRBJ2-2, the V gene TRBV2; 8 bases are a match to TRBD2. V was pared by 7 bases and J by 5 bases, with 6 bases of the junction left unmatched. The CDR3 has 14 residues. Germline lookup yields CDR1 SNHLY and CDR2 FYNNEI. The CDR3 here is CASIGSGATGELFF. Written as DNA, the CDR3 is TGTGCCAGCATTGGTAGCGGGGCGACCGGGGAGCTGTTTTTT.

With respect to this clone: Other DNA sequences in this specimen translate into the identical CDR3. The chain's CDR3 is CASSQGPEAFF. DNA for the CDR3: TGTGCCAGCTCCCAGGGCCCTGAAGCTTTCTTT. The V and J genes are TRBV18 and TRBJ1-1, with D maybe TRBD1 (5 bases). Trimming shortened V by 6 bases and J by 6 bases, and 8 bases separated the two germline ends. Germline values: CDR1 KGHSH, CDR2 LQKENI. The CDR3 extends over 11 amino acids.

The CDR3 DNA is TGTGCCAGCAGCCAATCGAACAGGTACAATGAGCAGTTCTTC. Amino acid sequence: CASSQSNRYNEQFF. The rearrangement uses TRBV3-1 (or the pseudogene TRBV3-2) and TRBJ2-1, with D perhaps matching TRBD1 (5 bases). V lost 2 bases, J lost 4 bases, and 9 bases lay in between. From germline, CDR1 is LGHDT and CDR2 YNNKEL (reference sequence). The CDR3 runs 14 residues.

The rearrangement uses TRBV3-1 (or the pseudogene TRBV3-2) and TRBJ1-1; maybe TRBD1 (5 bases). CDR1 LGHDT and CDR2 YNNKEL come from the germline V gene (reference sequence). Trimming removed 6 bases from V and 0 bases from J, with 11 bases in between. The length of the CDR3 is 14 residues. CDR3 in amino acids: CASRQRGLNTEAFF. CDR3 DNA: TGTGCCAGCAGGCAAAGGGGTCTGAACACTGAAGCTTTCTTT.

A few counts support this clone. The V and J genes are TRBV5-6 and TRBJ1-3; maybe TRBD1 (5 bases). From germline, CDR1 is SGHDT and CDR2 YYEEEE. The CDR3 loop spans 18 amino acids. V was cut by 4 bases and J by 0 bases, with 20 bases left in between. DNA for the CDR3: TGTGCCAGCAGCCACAGGCGCCGATCTCTCTCCTCTGGAAACACCATATATTTT. Protein: CASSHRRRSLSSGNTIYF.

This clone was detected a few times. The chain joins TRBV28 to TRBJ1-6; 8 bases agree with TRBD1. The trim removed 7 bases at V and 9 bases at J, leaving 8 bases unmatched. CDR3 length equals 14 residues. Germline CDR1 MDHEN, CDR2 SYDVKM. The CDR3 sequence: CASKDRAARSPLHF. CDR3 nucleotide sequence: TGTGCCAGCAAGGACAGGGCGGCGCGTTCACCCCTCCACTTT.

The rearrangement links TRBV7-9 to TRBJ1-2; D remains ambiguous. Trimming removed 9 bases from V and 5 bases from J, with 13 bases in between. Per germline, CDR1 SEHNR and CDR2 FQNEAQ (reference sequence). The length of the CDR3 is 12 residues. The CDR3 is CASDDIYYGYTF. The CDR3 DNA follows: TGTGCCAGTGACGACATCTATTATGGCTACACCTTC. The full variable domain, completed using reference TRBV7-9 and TRBJ1-2, is DTGVSQNPRHKITKRGQNVTFRCDPISEHNRLYWYRQTLGQGPEFLTYFQNEAQLEKSRLLSDRFSAERPKGSFSTLEIQRTEQGDSAMYLCASDDIYYGYTFGSGTRLTVV.

The CDR3 region is CASKPGLEDNEQFF. CDR3 bases: TGTGCCAGCAAGCCGGGACTAGAGGACAATGAGCAGTTCTTC. The chain has TRBV6-4 and TRBJ2-1; 8 nucleotides align to TRBD2. The junction had 7 bases not matched to a gene; V was cut back by 7 bases and J by 5 bases. Germline V lookup: CDR1 MRHNA, CDR2 SNTAGT. The CDR3 extends over 14 amino acids.

The chain links TRBV19 to TRBJ1-5; 8 positions agree with TRBD1. This CDR3 comprises 15 residues. Germline V gives CDR1 LNHDA, CDR2 SQIVND (reference sequence). V lost 3 bases and J lost 10; bases outside the gene matches: 11. Here the CDR3 reads CASSIRQGRDRPQHF. Written as DNA, the CDR3 is TGTGCCAGTAGTATCCGACAGGGGAGGGATAGACCCCAGCATTTT. Together with reference TRBV19 and TRBJ1-5, the CDR3 gives the full variable domain: DGGITQSPKYLFRKEGQNVTLSCEQNLNHDAMYWYRQDPGQGLRLIYYSQIVNDFQKGDIAEGYSVSREKKESFPLTVTSAQKNPTAFYLCASSIRQGRDRPQHFGDGTRLSIL.